Each of the 18 T cell receptor beta chains below was sequenced from the same sample in a study of blood T cells in healthy people across ages. The authors ran a second PCR of about 7 to 12 cycles using a sample-barcoded 5' primer and a J-beta primer mix. In TCRdb, the 5' RACE reads were re-called with MiXCR into one record per CDR3 protein. Altogether 2 million or so distinct CDR3 sequences are present, 49% being singletons, with the ten largest covering approximately 2%. The sequenced material came from blood. The receptors derive from a woman in her thirties or forties in good health.

This chain joins TRBV2 and TRBJ1-2; D is ambiguous. Per the germline V gene, CDR1 is SNHLY and CDR2 is FYNNEI. Trimming shortened V by 5 bases and J by 8 bases, and 9 bases separated the two germline ends. The CDR3 loop spans 11 amino acids. CDR3 sequence: CASSFLLGYTF. In DNA, the CDR3 is TGTGCCAGCAGTTTCCTCTTAGGCTACACCTTC.

This chain connects TRBV6-2 or TRBV6-3 to TRBJ2-1; TRBD2 agrees at 10 bases. Per germline, CDR1 MNHEY and CDR2 SVGEGT. The CDR3 runs to 16 residues. The V and J ends lost 0 bases and 3 bases, in that order; junction bases with no gene match: 2. CDR3 sequence (DNA): TGTGCCAGCAGTTACTCTAGGACTAGCGGCTACAATGAGCAGTTCTTC. This translates into CASSYSRTSGYNEQFF.

V gene TRBV4-3 combines with J gene TRBJ2-5; TRBD1 is a possible D gene (6 bases). CDR3 length: 15 amino acids. Germline CDR1 and CDR2: LGHNA and YSLEER. V lost 1 base to trimming and J lost 5 bases, with 14 bases between them. The CDR3 sequence: CASSQGKGQGETQYF. For the CDR3, the DNA is TGCGCCAGCAGCCAAGGCAAGGGGCAGGGGGAGACCCAGTACTTC.

This chain joins TRBV5-5 and TRBJ2-1; D is perhaps TRBD1 or TRBD2 (5 bases each). The J call could be wrong; TRBJ2-7 is a better fit for the DNA end. Germline assignment: CDR1 SGHKS and CDR2 YYEKEE (reference sequence). CDR3 length: 15 residues. The CDR3 here is CASSWTDQRWGEQYF. As DNA, the CDR3 is TGTGCCAGCAGCTGGACCGACCAGCGGTGGGGGGAGCAGTACTTC.

The sample holds one count of this clonotype. The chain links TRBV6-1 to TRBJ2-7; possibly TRBD1 or TRBD2 for D (6 bases each). The J call is in doubt because the DNA end fits TRBJ2-5 better. Looked up from germline, CDR1 is MNHNS and CDR2 is SASEGT. The CDR3 is 14 residues long. The CDR3 here is CASSSEGGTGTQYF. Written as DNA, the CDR3 is TGTGCCAGCAGTTCCGAAGGGGGGACCGGGACCCAGTACTTC.

The gene calls are TRBV24-1 and TRBJ1-2, with a possible D match to TRBD1 (6 bases). Germline-derived CDR1 and CDR2 are KGHDR and SFDVKD. V shed 7 bases and J shed 2 bases, with 13 bases lying between them. The CDR3 runs to 14 residues. The CDR3 region has the DNA TGTGCCACCAGGCCTGGGGGGCTGAACTATGGCTACACCTTC. Translation gives CATRPGGLNYGYTF.

The rearrangement joins TRBV12-5 to TRBJ2-3, with a weak D call TRBD2 (6 bases). This CDR3 contains 16 residues. V was cut by 3 bases and J by 4 bases, with 17 bases left in between. Germline V gives CDR1 LGHNT, CDR2 FRNRAP. The CDR3 loop is CASGFYLGGSPDTQYF. CDR3 coding DNA: TGTGCTAGTGGTTTTTACCTCGGGGGTTCTCCAGATACGCAGTATTTT.

CDR3 coding DNA: TGCAGTGCTAGTAAATTGCCACAGGGCTATAATTCACCCCTCCACTTT. Translated: CSASKLPQGYNSPLHF. V and J are TRBV20-1 and TRBJ1-6, with a weak D call TRBD1 (6 bases). Germline values: CDR1 DFQATT, CDR2 SNEGSKA (reference sequence). The V and J ends lost 3 bases and 3 bases respectively, with 15 bases between them. The CDR3 runs 16 residues.

The chain is built from TRBV27 and TRBJ1-2, with 7 positions matching TRBD1. The CDR3 has 14 residues. The germline CDR1 and CDR2 sequences are MNHEY and SMNVEV (reference sequence). The trim removed 6 bases at V and 2 bases at J, leaving 6 bases unmatched. Written as DNA, the CDR3 is TGTGCCAGCAGGAGACCGGGACAGAACTATGGCTACACCTTC. Translation: CASRRPGQNYGYTF.

The chain carries TRBV7-2 and TRBJ2-3; 8 bases fit TRBD2. V lost 10 bases to trimming and J lost 2 bases; unmatched junction nucleotides: 14. Germline lookup yields CDR1 SGHTA and CDR2 FQGNSA. The CDR3 covers 16 residues. CDR3 in DNA: TGTGCCACTGCTCAAAGCGGCGGGGGGTCCACAGATACGCAGTATTTT. Protein: CATAQSGGGSTDTQYF. The variable domain in full, with the rest retrieved from reference TRBV7-2 and TRBJ2-3, is GAGVSQSPSNKVTEKGKDVELRCDPISGHTALYWYRQSLGQGLEFLIYFQGNSAPDKSGLPSDRFSAERTGGSVSTLTIQRTQQEDSAVYLCATAQSGGGSTDTQYFGPGTRLTVL.

V usage is TRBV7-2 and J usage is TRBJ2-4; TRBD1 might be the D (6 bases). TRBJ2-7 explains the end of the DNA better; the J call may be wrong. This CDR3 region has 15 residues. The V gene's germline CDR1 is SGHTA and CDR2 FQGNSA. CDR3 sequence: CASSSASTGFNEQYF. Written as DNA, the CDR3 is TGTGCCAGCAGCTCGGCATCGACAGGTTTCAACGAGCAGTACTTC.

V and J are TRBV6-6 and TRBJ2-7, with 9 bases lining up with TRBD2. With V trimmed by 5 bases and J by 2 bases, 7 bases remained unmatched. Germline V gives CDR1 MNHNY, CDR2 SVGAGI (reference sequence). This CDR3 spans 15 amino acids. The CDR3 protein is CASSAELAGPYEQYF. CDR3 nucleotide sequence: TGTGCCAGCAGTGCCGAGCTAGCGGGGCCCTACGAGCAGTACTTC.

As concerns this clonotype: A read error may produce the germline difference seen at one junction end. The genes are TRBV28 and TRBJ2-3; 8 bases map to TRBD1. Looked up from germline, CDR1 is MDHEN and CDR2 is SYDVKM. This CDR3 has 17 amino acids. The CDR3 here is CACSSPPGTGSTDTQYF. CDR3 bases: TGTGCCTGCAGTTCCCCGCCCGGGACAGGAAGCACAGATACGCAGTATTTT.

CDR3 amino acids: CSARGSPTDTQYF. The CDR3 coding sequence is TGCAGTGCTAGAGGTAGCCCCACAGATACGCAGTATTTT. The rearrangement uses TRBV20-1 and TRBJ2-3; D remains ambiguous. Trimming stripped 1 base from V and 2 bases from J, with 7 bases between. CDR3 size: 13 residues. Looked up from germline, CDR1 is DFQATT and CDR2 is SNEGSKA (reference sequence).

The chain recombines TRBV27 with TRBJ2-4; 8 bases line up with TRBD2. The CDR3 has 16 residues. Trimming removed 3 bases from V and 2 bases from J; junction bases left unmatched: 6. Germline CDR1 and CDR2: MNHEY and SMNVEV (reference sequence). Written as DNA, the CDR3 is TGTGCCAGCAGTTTTTCCGGGGGGGCAACCAAAAACATTCAGTACTTC. Its protein product is CASSFSGGATKNIQYF.

This clonotype has a handful of counts. The chain carries TRBV7-9 and TRBJ2-4; D uncertain. The J call may not be correct, given that the DNA end is closer to TRBJ2-7. Germline V gives CDR1 SEHNR, CDR2 FQNEAQ (reference sequence). The CDR3 extends over 12 amino acids. The CDR3 DNA sequence: TGTGCCAGCAGCTTAGTCAGAGCCGAGCAGTACTTC. As protein: CASSLVRAEQYF.

The V call is TRBV7-2, the J call TRBJ2-3; D remains unclear. Trimming cost V 5 bases and J 0 bases, with 15 bases left between them. This CDR3 has 16 amino acids. CDR1 is SGHTA and CDR2 is FQGNSA in the germline V gene. The CDR3 loop is CASSPRPGTSTDTQYF. The CDR3 nucleotides are TGTGCCAGCAGCCCGAGGCCGGGTACTAGCACAGATACGCAGTATTTT.

The V call is TRBV20-1, the J call TRBJ1-2; no clear D gene. Germline CDR1 reads DFQATT; CDR2 reads SNEGSKA (reference sequence). Trimming cost V 1 base and J 4 bases, with 10 bases left between them. There are 13 residues in the CDR3. CDR3 nucleotide sequence: TGCAGTGCTAGAGGAGGGCAGACCTATGGCTACACCTTC. Encoded protein: CSARGGQTYGYTF.